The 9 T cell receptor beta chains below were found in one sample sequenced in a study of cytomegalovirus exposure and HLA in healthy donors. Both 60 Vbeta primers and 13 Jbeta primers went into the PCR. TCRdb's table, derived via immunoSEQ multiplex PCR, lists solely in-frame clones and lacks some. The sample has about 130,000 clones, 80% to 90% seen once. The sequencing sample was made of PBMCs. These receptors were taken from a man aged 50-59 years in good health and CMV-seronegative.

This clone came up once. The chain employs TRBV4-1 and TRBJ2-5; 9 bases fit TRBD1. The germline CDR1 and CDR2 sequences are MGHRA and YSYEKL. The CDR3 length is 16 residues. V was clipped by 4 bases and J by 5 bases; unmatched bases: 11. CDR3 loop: CASSPPRQGGRETQYF. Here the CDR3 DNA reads TGCGCCAGCAGCCCGCCCCGACAGGGGGGGAGGGAGACCCAGTACTTC.

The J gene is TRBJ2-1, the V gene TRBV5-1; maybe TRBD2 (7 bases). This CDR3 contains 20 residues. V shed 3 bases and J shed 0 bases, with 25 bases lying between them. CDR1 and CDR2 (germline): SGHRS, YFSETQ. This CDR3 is CASSSPRGRGASSSYNEQFF. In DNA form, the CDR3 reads TGCGCCAGCAGCTCTCCCCGTGGACGGGGGGCCTCGAGCTCCTACAATGAGCAGTTCTTC.

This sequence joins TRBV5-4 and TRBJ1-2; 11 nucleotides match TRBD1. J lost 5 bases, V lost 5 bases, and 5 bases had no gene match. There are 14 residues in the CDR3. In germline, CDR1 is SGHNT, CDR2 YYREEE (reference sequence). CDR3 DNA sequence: TGTGCCAGCAGAAGGACAGGGGGCATATATGGCTACACCTTC. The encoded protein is CASRRTGGIYGYTF.

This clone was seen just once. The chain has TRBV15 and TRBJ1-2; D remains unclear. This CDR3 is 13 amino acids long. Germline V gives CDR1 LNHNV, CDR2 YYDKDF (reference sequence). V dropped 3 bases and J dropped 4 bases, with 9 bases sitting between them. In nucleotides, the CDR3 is TGTGCCACCAGCAGTGCCCGGGGCTATGGCTACACCTTC. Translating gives CATSSARGYGYTF.

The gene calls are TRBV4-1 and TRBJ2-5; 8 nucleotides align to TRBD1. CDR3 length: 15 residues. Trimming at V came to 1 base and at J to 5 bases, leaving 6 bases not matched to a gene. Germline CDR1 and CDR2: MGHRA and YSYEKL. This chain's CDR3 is CASSQAAGGRETQYF. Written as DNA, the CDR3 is TGCGCCAGCAGCCAAGCAGCAGGGGGCCGTGAGACCCAGTACTTC.

The CDR3 loop is CASSPLSTGVFDTDTQYF. The DNA for the CDR3 is TGTGCCAGCTCACCACTCAGCACAGGGGTTTTTGACACAGATACGCAGTATTTT. V is TRBV18 and J is TRBJ2-3; 7 nucleotides line up with TRBD1. The CDR3 is made up of 18 amino acids. CDR1 and CDR2 (germline): KGHSH, LQKENI. J was trimmed by 2 bases and V by 1 base; bases with no gene match: 12.

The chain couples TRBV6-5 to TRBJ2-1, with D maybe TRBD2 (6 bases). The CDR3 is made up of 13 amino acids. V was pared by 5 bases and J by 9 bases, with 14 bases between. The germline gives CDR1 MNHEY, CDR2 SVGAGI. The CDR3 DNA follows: TGTGCCAGCAGTGGAGGGATTCAGCGTGAGCAGTTCTTC. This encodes CASSGGIQREQFF.

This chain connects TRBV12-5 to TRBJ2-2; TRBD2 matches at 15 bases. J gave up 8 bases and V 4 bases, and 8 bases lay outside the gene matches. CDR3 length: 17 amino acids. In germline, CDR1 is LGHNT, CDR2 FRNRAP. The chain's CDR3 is CASGYRTSGGAEGELFF. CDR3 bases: TGTGCTAGTGGTTATAGGACTAGCGGGGGGGCCGAGGGGGAGCTGTTTTTT.

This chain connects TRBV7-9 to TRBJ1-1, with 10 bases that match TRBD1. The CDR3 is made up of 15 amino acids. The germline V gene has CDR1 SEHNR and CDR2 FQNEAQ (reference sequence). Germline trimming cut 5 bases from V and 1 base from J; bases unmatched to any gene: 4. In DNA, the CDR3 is TGTGCCAGCAGCACCTGGACAGGGGGGAACACTGAAGCTTTCTTT. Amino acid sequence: CASSTWTGGNTEAFF.